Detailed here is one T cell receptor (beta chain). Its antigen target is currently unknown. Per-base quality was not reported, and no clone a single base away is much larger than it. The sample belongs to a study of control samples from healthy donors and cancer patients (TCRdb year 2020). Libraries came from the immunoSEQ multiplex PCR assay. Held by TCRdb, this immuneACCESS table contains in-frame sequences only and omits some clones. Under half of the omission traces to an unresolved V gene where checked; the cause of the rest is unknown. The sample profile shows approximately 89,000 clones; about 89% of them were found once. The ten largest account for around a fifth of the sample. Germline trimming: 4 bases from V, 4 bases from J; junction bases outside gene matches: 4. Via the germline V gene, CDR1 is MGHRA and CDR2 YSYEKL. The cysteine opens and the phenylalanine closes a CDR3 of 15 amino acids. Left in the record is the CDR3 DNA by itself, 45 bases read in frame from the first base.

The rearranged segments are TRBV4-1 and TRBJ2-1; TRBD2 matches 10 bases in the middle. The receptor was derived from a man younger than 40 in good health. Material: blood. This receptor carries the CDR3 CASSPAGGPYNEQFF. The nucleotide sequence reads TGCGCCAGCAGCCCAGCGGGGGGGCCGTACAATGAGCAGTTCTTC.